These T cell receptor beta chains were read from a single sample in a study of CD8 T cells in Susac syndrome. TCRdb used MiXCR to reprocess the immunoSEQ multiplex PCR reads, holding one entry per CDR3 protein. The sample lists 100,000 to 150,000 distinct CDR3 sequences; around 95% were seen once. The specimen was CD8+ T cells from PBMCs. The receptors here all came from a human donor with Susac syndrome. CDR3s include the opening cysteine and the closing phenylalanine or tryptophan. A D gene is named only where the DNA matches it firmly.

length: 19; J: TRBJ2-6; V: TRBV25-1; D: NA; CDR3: CASSESLQTSSSGANVLTF
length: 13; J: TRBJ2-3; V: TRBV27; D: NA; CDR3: CASLDWTTDTQYF
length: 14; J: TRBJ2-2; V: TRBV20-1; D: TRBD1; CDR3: CSAPSDRLTGELFF
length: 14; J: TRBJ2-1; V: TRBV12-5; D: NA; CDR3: CASGLVGLNNEQFF
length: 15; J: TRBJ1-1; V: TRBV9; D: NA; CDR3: CASSVAAGGTTEAFF
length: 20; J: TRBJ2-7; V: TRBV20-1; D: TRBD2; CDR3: CSARDSGTEWTSGSSYEQYF
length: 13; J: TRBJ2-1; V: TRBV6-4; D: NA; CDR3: CASSDGGNNEQFF
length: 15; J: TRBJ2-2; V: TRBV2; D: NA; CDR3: CASGGQREHPRELFF
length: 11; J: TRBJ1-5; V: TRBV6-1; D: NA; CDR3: CASSERQPQHF
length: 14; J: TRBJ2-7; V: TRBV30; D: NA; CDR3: CAWSAGTPTYEQYF
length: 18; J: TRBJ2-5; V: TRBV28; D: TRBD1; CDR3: CASSFAPGQGQTQETQYF
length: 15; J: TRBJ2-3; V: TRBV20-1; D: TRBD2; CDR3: CSAKRNGREADTQYF
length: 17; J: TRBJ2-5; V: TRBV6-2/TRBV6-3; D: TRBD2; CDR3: CASSETSGRWERETQYF
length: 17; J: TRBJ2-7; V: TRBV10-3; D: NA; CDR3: CAISESVTGDPAAEQYF
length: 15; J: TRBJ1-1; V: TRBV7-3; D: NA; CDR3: CASSFDGTTNTEAFF
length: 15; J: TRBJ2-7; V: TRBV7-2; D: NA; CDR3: CASSLGQSSSYEQYF
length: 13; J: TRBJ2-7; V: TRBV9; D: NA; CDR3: CASSAAAAYEQYF
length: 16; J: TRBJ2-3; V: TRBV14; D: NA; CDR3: CASSQDAVWGTDTQYF
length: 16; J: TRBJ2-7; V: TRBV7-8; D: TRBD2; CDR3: CASRPGTSDSAYEQYF
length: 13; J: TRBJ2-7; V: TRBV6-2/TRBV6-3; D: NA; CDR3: CASSQEGSYEQYF
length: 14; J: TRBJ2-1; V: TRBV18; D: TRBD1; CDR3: CASSPTGGINEQFF
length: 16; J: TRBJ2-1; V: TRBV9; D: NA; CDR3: CASSVLTELSYNEQFF
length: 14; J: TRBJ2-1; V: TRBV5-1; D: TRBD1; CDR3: CASSLGQGASEQFF
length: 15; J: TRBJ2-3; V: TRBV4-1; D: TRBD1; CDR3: CASSQVGQGTDTQYF
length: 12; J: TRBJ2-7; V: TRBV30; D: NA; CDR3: CAWSATGSEQYF
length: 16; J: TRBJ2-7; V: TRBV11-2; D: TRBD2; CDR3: CASSPWTSGATHEQYF
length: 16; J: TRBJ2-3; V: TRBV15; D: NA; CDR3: CATSRDPGTSTDTQYF
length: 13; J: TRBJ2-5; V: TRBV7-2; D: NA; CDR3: CASTADTQETQYF
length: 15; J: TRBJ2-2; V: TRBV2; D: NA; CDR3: CARAATSGDTGELFF
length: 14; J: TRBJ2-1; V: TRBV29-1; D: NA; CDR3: CSVGFREVSGGEFF
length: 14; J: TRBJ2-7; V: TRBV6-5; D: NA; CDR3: CASSYSGESYEQYF
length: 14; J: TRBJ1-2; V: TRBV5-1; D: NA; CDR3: CASSDTGANYGYTF
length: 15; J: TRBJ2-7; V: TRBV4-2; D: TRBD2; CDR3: CASSQDGTSGYEQYF
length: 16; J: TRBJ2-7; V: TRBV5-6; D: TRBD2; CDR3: CASSLELAGGPGEQYF
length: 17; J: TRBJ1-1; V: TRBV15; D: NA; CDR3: CATSRGSQGPLNTEAFF
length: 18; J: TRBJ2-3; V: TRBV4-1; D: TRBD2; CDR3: CASSPILAGGPHTDTQYF
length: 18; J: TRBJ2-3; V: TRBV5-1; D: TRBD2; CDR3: CASSPDGVAGVAPDTQYF
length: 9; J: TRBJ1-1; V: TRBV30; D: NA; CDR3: CALNPEAFF
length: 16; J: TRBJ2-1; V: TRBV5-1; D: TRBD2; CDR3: CASSLHQTSPYNEQFF
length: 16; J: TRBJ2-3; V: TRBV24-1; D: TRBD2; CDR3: CATSDATSGGTDTQYF
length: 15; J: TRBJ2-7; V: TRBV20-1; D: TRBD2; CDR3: CSATTSGVSSYEQYF
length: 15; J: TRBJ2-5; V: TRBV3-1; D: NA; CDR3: CASSQDGLAGQTQYF
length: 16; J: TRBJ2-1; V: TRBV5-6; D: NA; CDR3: CASSFLLEGTYNEQFF
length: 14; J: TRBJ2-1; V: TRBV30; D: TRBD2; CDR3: CAWSPGLAVNEQFF
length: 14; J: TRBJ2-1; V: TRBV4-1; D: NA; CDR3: CASSPSAAYNEQFF
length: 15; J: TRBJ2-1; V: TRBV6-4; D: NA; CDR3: CASSPTGSDYNEQFF
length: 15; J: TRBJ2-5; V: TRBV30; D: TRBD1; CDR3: CAWSGTGGTWETQYF
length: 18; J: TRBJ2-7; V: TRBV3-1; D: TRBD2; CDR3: CASSQALAGGHRVYEQYF
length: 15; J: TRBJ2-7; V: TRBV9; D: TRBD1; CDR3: CASSVGTGGSYEQYF
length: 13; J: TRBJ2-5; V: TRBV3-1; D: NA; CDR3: CASSPDSQETQYF
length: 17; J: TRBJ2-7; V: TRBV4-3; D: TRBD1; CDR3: CASSQEMYRDRGREQYF
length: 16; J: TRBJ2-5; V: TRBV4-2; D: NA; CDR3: CASSTGGPGSQETQYF
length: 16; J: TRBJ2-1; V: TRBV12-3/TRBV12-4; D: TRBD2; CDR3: CASSDWGGSSYNEQFF
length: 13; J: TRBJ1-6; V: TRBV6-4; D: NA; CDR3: CASRLTWSSPLHF
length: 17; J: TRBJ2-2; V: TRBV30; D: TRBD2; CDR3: CAWSGSYSGRDTGELFF